One and the same sample provided the 32 T cell receptor beta chains below, sequenced in a study of CD8+CD57+ T cells in acquired aplastic anemia. By flow cytometry, patients selected for sequencing had shown an expansion of CD8+CD57+ cells. Template material for TCR beta VDJ and CDR3 profiling consisted of genomic DNA. TCRdb re-called the reads through MiXCR, storing one row per CDR3 protein. The data contain more than 150,000 distinct CDR3 sequences, about 44% of them singletons. The sequenced sample consisted of sorted CD4+, CD8+, or CD8+CD57+ T cells (not recorded which) from PBMCs. These receptors were taken from a human donor with aplastic anemia.

This clonotype was recorded many times. The V and J genes are TRBV9 and TRBJ1-5; D not resolved. The V gene lost 2 bases and the J gene lost 1 base, with 4 bases spanning the gap. The CDR3 sequence is 13 residues long. Germline V gene sequence: CDR1 SGDLS, CDR2 YYNGEE. CDR3 in DNA: TGTGCCAGCAGCGTTGAGAGCAATCAGCCCCAGCATTTT. It yields the protein CASSVESNQPQHF.

Comment on this clonotype: A much bigger clone sits one base away, suggesting this may be a read error. CDR3 sequence reads: CASSTGSWGEQFF. In DNA form, the CDR3 reads TGCGCCAGCAGCACAGGGTCATGGGGTGAGCAGTTCTTC. This chain links TRBV5-1 with TRBJ2-1, with a tentative D call TRBD1 (6 bases). V was shortened by 4 bases and J by 9 bases, with 14 bases between the two germline ends. The CDR3 loop spans 13 amino acids. In germline, CDR1 is SGHRS, CDR2 YFSETQ.

This clonotype was seen a handful of times. The CDR3 nucleotides read TGTGCCAGCTCACCAGTCGGGACTAGCTCTGGGGCCAACGTCCTGACTTTC. Its translation is CASSPVGTSSGANVLTF. The chain combines TRBV18 with TRBJ2-6; 8 bases line up with TRBD2. CDR3 length: 17 amino acids. Germline V gene data show CDR1 as KGHSH and CDR2 as LQKENI. After removal of 2 bases from V and 0 bases from J, the junction contained 3 bases not matched to a gene.

In the case of this clonotype: This could be a read error, since a much larger clone is one nucleotide away. V gene TRBV12-3 or TRBV12-4 combines with J gene TRBJ1-1; weak D call: TRBD1 (5 bases). The CDR3 length is 14 residues. The CDR3 bases are TGTGTCAGCAGTTTAGGTGCCAGGGCCGCTGAAGCTTTCTTT. Encoded protein: CVSSLGARAAEAFF.

The CDR3 DNA is TGTGCCAGCAGCCAAGATCGGGCGGGGGGGGTCACAGATACGCAGTATTTT. Its protein is CASSQDRAGGVTDTQYF. The rearrangement links TRBV4-2 to TRBJ2-3; TRBD2 matches at 9 bases. The trim removed 0 bases at V and 2 bases at J, leaving 6 bases unmatched. This CDR3 is 17 amino acids long. Germline V lookup: CDR1 LGHNA, CDR2 YNFKEQ.

The table lists this clonotype with many counts. The chain carries TRBV14 and TRBJ1-1, with 11 bases lining up with TRBD1. Germline loops: CDR1 SGHDN, CDR2 FVKESK. The CDR3 is made up of 14 amino acids. V was pared by 4 bases and J by 4 bases, with 2 bases of the junction left unmatched. The DNA of the CDR3 is TGTGCCAGCAGCCGGGGACAGGGGGGCACTGAAGCTTTCTTT. Amino acids: CASSRGQGGTEAFF. Looking up the rest from reference TRBV14 and TRBJ1-1 gives the full variable domain: EAGVTQFPSHSVIEKGQTVTLRCDPISGHDNLYWYRRVMGKEIKFLLHFVKESKQDESGMPNNRFLAERTGGTYSTLKVQPAELEDSGVYFCASSRGQGGTEAFFGQGTRLTVV.

This clonotype was seen only a few times. The rearrangement links TRBV28 to TRBJ2-7; D uncertain. CDR1 is MDHEN, CDR2 SYDVKM, per germline. The V gene lost 5 bases and the J gene lost 3 bases, with 8 bases spanning the gap. The CDR3 is made up of 12 amino acids. In DNA form, the CDR3 reads TGTGCCAGCAGTCTAGGACGCTACGAGCAGTACTTC. Translation: CASSLGRYEQYF.

This clonotype was detected ten times or more. This chain uses TRBV4-2 with TRBJ2-2, with D possibly being TRBD1 (6 bases). CDR3 length: 15 residues. Germline CDR1 is LGHNA and CDR2 is YNFKEQ. Deletions cut 1 base from V and 4 bases from J, with 10 bases between. The CDR3 coding sequence is TGTGCCAGCAGCCAAGCATCACAGGGCACCGGGGAGCTGTTTTTT. This sequence encodes CASSQASQGTGELFF.

This chain joins TRBV19 and TRBJ2-3; 11 bases are shared with TRBD2. The CDR3 is 17 amino acids. Germline V gene lookup returns CDR1 LNHDA and CDR2 SQIVND (reference sequence). J gave up 2 bases and V 3 bases, and 7 bases lay outside the gene matches. DNA of the CDR3: TGTGCCAGTAGTATTCGGCTAGCGGGAGGCCTCACAGATACGCAGTATTTT. Translated, it gives CASSIRLAGGLTDTQYF.

The rearrangement links TRBV12-3 or TRBV12-4 to TRBJ2-7; 8 bases line up with TRBD2. The ends lost 6 bases at V and 7 bases at J; junction bases unmatched: 8. CDR3 length: 13 amino acids. The CDR3: CASSPGLVGEQYF. CDR3 DNA: TGTGCCAGCAGCCCGGGACTAGTTGGTGAGCAGTACTTC.

This clonotype was seen just once. A much larger clone lies one base from this, so it may be a read error. The J gene is TRBJ2-5, the V gene TRBV30; D gene uncertain. Germline V lookup: CDR1 GTSNPN, CDR2 SVGIG (reference sequence). This CDR3 has 13 residues. Trimming cost V 2 bases and J 7 bases, with 14 bases left between them. The CDR3 spells CAWSSTDSWTQYF. The CDR3 region has the DNA TGTGCCTGGAGTTCTACGGATTCGTGGACCCAGTACTTC.

The chain combines TRBV7-9 with TRBJ1-2; D possibly corresponds to TRBD1 (6 bases). Trimming removed 3 bases at V and 8 bases at J, with 10 bases between. CDR3 length: 12 amino acids. CDR1 and CDR2 (germline): SEHNR, FQNEAQ (reference sequence). The CDR3 spells CASSFNREGYTF. The CDR3 nucleotides read TGTGCCAGCAGCTTCAACAGGGAGGGCTACACCTTC.

The chain is built from TRBV12-3 or TRBV12-4 and TRBJ2-7, with 7 bases that match TRBD1. This CDR3 is 15 amino acids long. Trimming cost V 6 bases and J 0 bases; bases outside gene matches: 8. DNA for the CDR3: TGTGCCAGCAGCCAAGGTTGGGACAGCTCCTACGAGCAGTACTTC. Translating gives CASSQGWDSSYEQYF.

The chain has TRBV5-1 and TRBJ2-7; 8 nucleotides agree with TRBD2. The V gene end was trimmed by 4 bases and the J gene end by 1 base; junction bases not matched to a gene: 7. The CDR3 is 15 residues long. Germline CDR1 reads SGHRS; CDR2 reads YFSETQ. Here the CDR3 DNA reads TGCGCCAGCAGCCAGGTGGCGGGAGGATCCTACGAGCAGTACTTC. This sequence encodes CASSQVAGGSYEQYF.

This clonotype was picked up a small number of times. The genes are TRBV24-1 and TRBJ1-2; possibly TRBD1 for D (5 bases). Trimming removed 3 bases from V and 4 bases from J, with 8 bases in between. CDR1 KGHDR and CDR2 SFDVKD come from the germline V gene. CDR3 size: 13 residues. The CDR3 loop is CATSDGGGYGYTF. CDR3 coding DNA: TGTGCCACCAGTGATGGTGGGGGCTATGGCTACACCTTC.

The V call is TRBV5-6, the J call TRBJ1-2, with D uncertain. V gave up 0 bases and J gave up 2 bases, with 8 bases separating them. Germline loops: CDR1 SGHDT, CDR2 YYEEEE. This CDR3 contains 14 residues. Here the CDR3 reads CASSLERTNYGYTF. The CDR3 nucleotides are TGTGCCAGCAGCTTGGAGAGGACGAACTATGGCTACACCTTC.

There are many counts of this clonotype. The chain combines TRBV20-1 with TRBJ2-1; 12 bases are shared with TRBD2. Unmatched junction bases numbered 18, after V lost 3 bases and J lost 6 bases. This CDR3 has 19 amino acids. The germline V gene encodes CDR1 DFQATT and CDR2 SNEGSKA (reference sequence). CDR3 bases: TGCAGTGCTAGGGTCTTCGGCCTAGCGGGGGGGCGATCTATCAATGAGCAGTTCTTC. Protein product: CSARVFGLAGGRSINEQFF.

The V and J genes are TRBV20-1 and TRBJ2-7, with 15 bases identical to TRBD2. The CDR3 sequence is 15 residues long. Germline V lookup: CDR1 DFQATT, CDR2 SNEGSKA (reference sequence). Germline trimming cut 6 bases from V and 2 bases from J; bases unmatched to any gene: 5. For the CDR3, the DNA is TGCAGTGCGGCGGGACTAGCGGGGGGAACCTACGAGCAGTACTTC. It codes for CSAAGLAGGTYEQYF.

The V call is TRBV7-8, the J call TRBJ2-7; 7 bases fit TRBD1. The CDR3 spans 13 residues. V lost 4 bases to trimming and J lost 3 bases; unmatched junction nucleotides: 3. Germline V gives CDR1 SGHVS, CDR2 FQNEAQ. The CDR3 here is CASSYAGGYEQYF. The CDR3 bases are TGTGCCAGCAGCTATGCAGGGGGCTACGAGCAGTACTTC. The whole variable domain, remainder taken from reference TRBV7-8 and TRBJ2-7, is GAGVSQSPRYKVAKRGQDVALRCDPISGHVSLFWYQQALGQGPEFLTYFQNEAQLDKSGLPSDRFFAERPEGSVSTLKIQRTQQEDSAVYLCASSYAGGYEQYFGPGTRLTVT.

Points on this clonotype: A read error may explain this, as a much larger clone is one base away. The genes are TRBV12-3 or TRBV12-4 and TRBJ1-1; no firm D call. Trimming removed 3 bases at V and 3 bases at J, with 5 bases between. This CDR3 region has 12 residues. The CDR3 bases are TGTGCCAGCAGTTTTGCGGACACTGAAGCTTTCTTT. This encodes CASSFADTEAFF.

This chain uses TRBV20-1 with TRBJ2-1; D possibly corresponds to TRBD1 (6 bases). Germline V gene sequence: CDR1 DFQATT, CDR2 SNEGSKA (reference sequence). This CDR3 spans 14 amino acids. V was shortened by 6 bases and J by 3 bases, with 15 bases between the two germline ends. CDR3 amino acids: CSAIRGNNYNEQFF. The CDR3 DNA reads as TGCAGTGCAATAAGGGGGAATAACTACAATGAGCAGTTCTTC.

CDR3 sequence reads: CASSPVVGEQYF. For the CDR3, the DNA is TGTGCCAGCAGCCCCGTTGTGGGGGAGCAGTACTTC. The chain employs TRBV7-9 and TRBJ2-7; D uncertain. The CDR3 is made up of 12 amino acids. V was pared by 5 bases and J by 7 bases, with 12 bases between. Looked up from germline, CDR1 is SEHNR and CDR2 is FQNEAQ (reference sequence).

This clonotype was seen a few times. The chain couples TRBV18 to TRBJ1-6; 11 nucleotides align to TRBD1. This CDR3 comprises 15 residues. CDR1 is KGHSH and CDR2 is LQKENI in the germline V gene. V was pared by 6 bases and J by 14 bases, with 12 bases of the junction left unmatched. The CDR3 DNA sequence: TGTGCCAGCTCGCGCGACGGGACAGGGGGGGTGACCCTCCACTTT. This translates into CASSRDGTGGVTLHF.

This clonotype was detected many times. J is TRBJ1-2 and V is TRBV7-9; the D is unclear. The CDR3 extends over 14 amino acids. In germline, CDR1 is SEHNR, CDR2 FQNEAQ (reference sequence). The V gene lost 6 bases and the J gene lost 6 bases, with 17 bases spanning the gap. The CDR3 DNA reads as TGTGCCAGCAGACCCGACGCTCTGATTAATGGCTACACCTTC. Translated, it gives CASRPDALINGYTF.

To note about this clonotype: A much larger clone sits a single nucleotide away, making a read error possible. The chain is built from TRBV6-1 and TRBJ1-1, with TRBD1 as a possible D gene (6 bases). CDR1 and CDR2 (germline): MNHNS, SASEGT. The CDR3 extends over 15 amino acids. CDR3 sequence: CAGSEQGSQGSEAFF. The CDR3 nucleotides are TGTGCCGGCAGTGAACAGGGCAGCCAGGGGTCTGAAGCTTTCTTT.

This clonotype has at least ten counts. The V and J genes are TRBV20-1 and TRBJ1-1, with a tentative D call TRBD1 (5 bases). This CDR3 has 14 residues. CDR1 and CDR2 (germline): DFQATT, SNEGSKA (reference sequence). V dropped 6 bases and J dropped 4 bases, with 18 bases sitting between them. The CDR3 sequence is CSARTGDLGTEAFF. CDR3 bases: TGCAGTGCCAGAACAGGCGACCTGGGCACTGAAGCTTTCTTT.

This clonotype was detected many times. The chain links TRBV5-1 to TRBJ2-3, with a weak D call TRBD1 (6 bases). Germline CDR1 SGHRS, CDR2 YFSETQ. CDR3 length equals 17 residues. V lost 3 bases, J lost 2 bases, and 19 bases lay in between. The CDR3 nucleotides are TGCGCCAGCAGCTATCCTGGGACACCAACTGCCACAGATACGCAGTATTTT. Translated: CASSYPGTPTATDTQYF.

The chain combines TRBV12-3 or TRBV12-4 with TRBJ1-4; no firm D call. The CDR3 length is 13 residues. V lost 8 bases, J lost 6 bases, and 13 bases lay in between. In DNA form, the CDR3 reads TGTGCCAGCCGGGCCCCATTGGATGAAAAACTGTTTTTT. It translates to CASRAPLDEKLFF.

CDR3 sequence reads: CASSQQVPETQYF. In DNA, the CDR3 is TGCGCCAGCAGCCAACAGGTCCCAGAGACCCAGTACTTC. This chain uses TRBV5-1 with TRBJ2-5, with D tentatively TRBD1 (5 bases). This CDR3 spans 13 amino acids. V was trimmed by 4 bases and J by 4 bases, leaving 11 bases between them. Germline CDR1 is SGHRS and CDR2 is YFSETQ.

The chain is built from TRBV7-2 and TRBJ1-2; 8 bases line up with TRBD1. Trimming took 4 bases from V and 5 from J; bases not matched to a gene: 3. The CDR3 contains 13 residues. Germline V gene sequence: CDR1 SGHTA, CDR2 FQGNSA. In DNA, the CDR3 is TGTGCCAGCAGCTCGGGGGACAGGTATGGCTACACCTTC. The encoded protein is CASSSGDRYGYTF.

The CDR3 reads CASFPMGGSYTEAFF. The CDR3 bases are TGTGCCAGCTTTCCAATGGGGGGTAGTTACACTGAAGCTTTCTTT. V and J are TRBV2 and TRBJ1-1; perhaps TRBD1 as D (5 bases). Trimming removed 8 bases from V and 3 bases from J, with 19 bases in between. This CDR3 is 15 amino acids long. The germline CDR1 and CDR2 sequences are SNHLY and FYNNEI.

CDR3 protein: CATSRDWPYGNTIYF. The CDR3 coding sequence is TGTGCCACCAGCAGAGATTGGCCGTATGGAAACACCATATATTTT. The chain employs TRBV15 and TRBJ1-3; D gene unclear. The CDR3 has 15 amino acids. V gave up 0 bases and J gave up 3 bases, with 9 bases separating them. The germline CDR1 and CDR2 sequences are LNHNV and YYDKDF (reference sequence).